Sequencing of this T cell receptor beta chain was carried out in a study of shared clonotypes between healthy human individuals. Investigators spread the genomic DNA of each subset evenly over several immunoSEQ plates. TCRdb's table, derived via immunoSEQ multiplex PCR, lists solely in-frame clones and lacks some. The table records a few million clones, approximately 94% of them present only once. About this clone itself: Its antigen is unidentified.

Study-wide findings and caveats: It was observed that 5% to 6.5% of naive CD4 clonotypes were shared across a handful of donors. Compared with clonotypes that all four donors shared, non-shared clonotypes had lower generation probabilities.

Germline CDR1 and CDR2: SGHNT and YYREEE (reference sequence). Trimming removed 2 bases from V and 10 bases from J, with 14 bases in between. The CDR3 has 13 amino acids. The material sequenced was naive CD4+ T cells sorted from blood. Subset: CD45RA+ positively selected. The rearrangement joins TRBV5-4 to TRBJ2-3; D unresolved. This receptor was obtained from a man in his late teens or twenties in good health. CDR3 sequence reads: CASSFISVEAQYF. CDR3 sequence (DNA): TGTGCCAGCAGCTTCATCTCGGTCGAGGCGCAGTATTTT. Full variable domain (rest looked up from reference TRBV5-4 and TRBJ2-3): ETGVTQSPTHLIKTRGQQVTLRCSSQSGHNTVSWYQQALGQGPQFIFQYYREEENGRGNFPPRFSGLQFPNYSSELNVNALELDDSALYLCASSFISVEAQYFGPGTRLTVL.